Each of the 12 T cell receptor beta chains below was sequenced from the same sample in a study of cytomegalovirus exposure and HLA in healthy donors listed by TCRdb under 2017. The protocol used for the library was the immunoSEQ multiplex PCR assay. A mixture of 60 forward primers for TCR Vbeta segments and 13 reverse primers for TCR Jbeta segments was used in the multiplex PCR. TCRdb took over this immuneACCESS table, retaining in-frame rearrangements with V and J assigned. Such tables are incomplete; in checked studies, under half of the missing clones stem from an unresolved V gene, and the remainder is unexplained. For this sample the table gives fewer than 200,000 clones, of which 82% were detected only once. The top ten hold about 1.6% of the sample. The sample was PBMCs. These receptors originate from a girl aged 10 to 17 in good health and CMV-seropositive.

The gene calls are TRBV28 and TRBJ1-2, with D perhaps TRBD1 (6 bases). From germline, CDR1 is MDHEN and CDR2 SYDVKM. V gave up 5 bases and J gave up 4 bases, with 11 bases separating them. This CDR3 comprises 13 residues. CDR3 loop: CASSPPGVYGYTF. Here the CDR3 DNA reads TGTGCCAGCAGTCCGCCAGGGGTCTATGGCTACACCTTC.

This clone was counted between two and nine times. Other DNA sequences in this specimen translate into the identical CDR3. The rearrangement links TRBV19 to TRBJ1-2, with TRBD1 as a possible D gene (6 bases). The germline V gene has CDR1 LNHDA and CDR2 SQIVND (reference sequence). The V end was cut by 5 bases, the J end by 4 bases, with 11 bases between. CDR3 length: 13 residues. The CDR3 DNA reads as TGTGCCAGTAGTGCCTCAGGGGCCTATGGCTACACCTTC. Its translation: CASSASGAYGYTF.

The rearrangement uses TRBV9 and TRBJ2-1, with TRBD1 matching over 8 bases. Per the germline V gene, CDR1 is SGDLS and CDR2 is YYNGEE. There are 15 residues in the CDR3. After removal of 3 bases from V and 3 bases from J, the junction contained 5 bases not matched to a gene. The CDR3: CASSAGGSHYNEQFF. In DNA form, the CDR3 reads TGTGCCAGCAGCGCAGGGGGCTCTCACTACAATGAGCAGTTCTTC.

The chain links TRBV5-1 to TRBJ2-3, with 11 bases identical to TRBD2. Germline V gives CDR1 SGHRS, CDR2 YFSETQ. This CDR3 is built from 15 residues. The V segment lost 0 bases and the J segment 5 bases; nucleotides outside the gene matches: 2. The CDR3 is CASSLELAGVDTQYF. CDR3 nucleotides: TGCGCCAGCAGCTTGGAACTAGCGGGAGTAGATACGCAGTATTTT.

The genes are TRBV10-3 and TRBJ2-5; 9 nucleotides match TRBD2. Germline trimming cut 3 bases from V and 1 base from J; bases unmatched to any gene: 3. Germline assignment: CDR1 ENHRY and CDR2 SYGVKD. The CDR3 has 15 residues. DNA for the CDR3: TGTGCCATCAGTGAACTAGCGGGTTTCCAAGAGACCCAGTACTTC. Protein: CAISELAGFQETQYF.

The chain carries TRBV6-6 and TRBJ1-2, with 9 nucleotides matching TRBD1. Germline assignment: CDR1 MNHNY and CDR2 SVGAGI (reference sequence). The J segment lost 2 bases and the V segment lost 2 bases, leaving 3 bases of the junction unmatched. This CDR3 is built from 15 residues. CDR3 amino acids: CASSYRDRANYGYTF. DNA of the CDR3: TGTGCCAGCAGTTACCGGGACAGGGCGAACTATGGCTACACCTTC.

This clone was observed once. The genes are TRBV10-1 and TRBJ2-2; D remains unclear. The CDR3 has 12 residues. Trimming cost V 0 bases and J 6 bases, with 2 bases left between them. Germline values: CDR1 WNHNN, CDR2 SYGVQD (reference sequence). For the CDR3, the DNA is TGCGCCAGCAGTGAGTCCGCCGGGGAGCTGTTTTTT. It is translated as CASSESAGELFF.

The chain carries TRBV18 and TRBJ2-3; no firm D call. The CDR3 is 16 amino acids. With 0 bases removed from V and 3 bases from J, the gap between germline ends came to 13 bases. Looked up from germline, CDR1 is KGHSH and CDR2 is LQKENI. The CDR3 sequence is CASSPPGSRRTDTQYF. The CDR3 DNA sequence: TGTGCCAGCTCACCACCCGGTAGTAGGAGAACAGATACGCAGTATTTT.

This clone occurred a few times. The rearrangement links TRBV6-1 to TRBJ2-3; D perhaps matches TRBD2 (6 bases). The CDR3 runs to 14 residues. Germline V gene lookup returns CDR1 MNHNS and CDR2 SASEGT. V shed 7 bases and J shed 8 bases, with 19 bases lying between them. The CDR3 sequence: CASIKAGAPGTQYF. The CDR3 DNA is TGTGCCAGCATTAAAGCGGGCGCGCCAGGTACGCAGTATTTT.

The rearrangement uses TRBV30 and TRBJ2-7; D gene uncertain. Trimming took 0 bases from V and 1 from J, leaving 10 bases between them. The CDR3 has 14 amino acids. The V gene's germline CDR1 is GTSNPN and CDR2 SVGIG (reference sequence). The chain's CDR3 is CAWSVAPQSYEQYF. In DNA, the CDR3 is TGTGCCTGGAGTGTAGCACCGCAATCCTACGAGCAGTACTTC.

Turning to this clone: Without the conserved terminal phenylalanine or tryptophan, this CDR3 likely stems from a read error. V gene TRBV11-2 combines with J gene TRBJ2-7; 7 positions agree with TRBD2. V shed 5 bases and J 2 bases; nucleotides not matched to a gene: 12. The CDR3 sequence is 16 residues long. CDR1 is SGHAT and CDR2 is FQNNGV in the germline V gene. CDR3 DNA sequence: TGTGCCAGCAGCCCACAAGGCGGGGGTTTGGCCTACGAGCAGTACCTC. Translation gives CASSPQGGGLAYEQYL.

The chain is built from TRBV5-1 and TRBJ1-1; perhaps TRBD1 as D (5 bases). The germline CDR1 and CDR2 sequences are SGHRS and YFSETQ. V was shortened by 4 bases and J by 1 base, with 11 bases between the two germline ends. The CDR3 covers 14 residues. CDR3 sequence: CASSLGPANTEAFF. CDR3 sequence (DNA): TGCGCCAGCAGCCTGGGGCCTGCGAACACTGAAGCTTTCTTT. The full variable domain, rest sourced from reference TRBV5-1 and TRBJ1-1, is KAGVTQTPRYLIKTRGQQVTLSCSPISGHRSVSWYQQTPGQGLQFLFEYFSETQRNKGNFPGRFSGRQFSNSRSEMNVSTLELGDSALYLCASSLGPANTEAFFGQGTRLTVV.